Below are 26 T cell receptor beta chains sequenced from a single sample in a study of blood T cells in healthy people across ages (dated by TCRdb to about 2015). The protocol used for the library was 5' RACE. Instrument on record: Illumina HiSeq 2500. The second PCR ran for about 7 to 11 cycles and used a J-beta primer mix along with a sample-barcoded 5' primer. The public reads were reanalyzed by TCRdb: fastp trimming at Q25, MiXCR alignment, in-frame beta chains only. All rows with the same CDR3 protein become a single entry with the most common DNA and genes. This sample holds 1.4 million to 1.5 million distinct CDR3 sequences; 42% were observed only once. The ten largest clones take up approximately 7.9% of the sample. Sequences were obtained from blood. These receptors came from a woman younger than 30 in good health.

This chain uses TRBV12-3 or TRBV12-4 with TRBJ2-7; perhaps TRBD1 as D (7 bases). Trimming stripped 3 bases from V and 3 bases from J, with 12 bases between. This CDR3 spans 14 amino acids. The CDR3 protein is CASSFAGQIYEQYF. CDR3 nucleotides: TGTGCCAGCAGTTTTGCGGGACAGATCTACGAGCAGTACTTC.

The CDR3 loop reads CASSPGDRLNYGYTF. The CDR3 DNA sequence: TGTGCCAGCAGCCCCGGGGACAGACTTAACTATGGCTACACCTTC. The chain carries TRBV7-9 and TRBJ1-2; 7 bases match TRBD1. The V gene end was trimmed by 5 bases and the J gene end by 1 base; junction bases not matched to a gene: 7. Germline CDR1 SEHNR, CDR2 FQNEAQ (reference sequence). This CDR3 has 15 residues. Drawing the rest from reference TRBV7-9 and TRBJ1-2, the complete variable domain is DTGVSQNPRHKITKRGQNVTFRCDPISEHNRLYWYRQTLGQGPEFLTYFQNEAQLEKSRLLSDRFSAERPKGSFSTLEIQRTEQGDSAMYLCASSPGDRLNYGYTFGSGTRLTVV.

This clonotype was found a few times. The CDR3 reads CASSLGASGVYNEQFF. CDR3 DNA sequence: TGCGCCAGCAGCTTGGGAGCTAGCGGGGTCTACAATGAGCAGTTCTTC. This rearrangement joins TRBV5-1 to TRBJ2-1; 9 nucleotides match TRBD2. The germline CDR1 and CDR2 sequences are SGHRS and YFSETQ. V lost 0 bases to trimming and J lost 3 bases; unmatched junction nucleotides: 4. This CDR3 comprises 16 residues.

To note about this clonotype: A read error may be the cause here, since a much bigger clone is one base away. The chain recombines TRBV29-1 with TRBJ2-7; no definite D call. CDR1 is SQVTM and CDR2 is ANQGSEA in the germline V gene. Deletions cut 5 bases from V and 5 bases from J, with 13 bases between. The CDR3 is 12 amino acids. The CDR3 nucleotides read TGCAGCGTTACCCTTGATTCCCACGAGCAGTACTTC. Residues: CSVTLDSHEQYF.

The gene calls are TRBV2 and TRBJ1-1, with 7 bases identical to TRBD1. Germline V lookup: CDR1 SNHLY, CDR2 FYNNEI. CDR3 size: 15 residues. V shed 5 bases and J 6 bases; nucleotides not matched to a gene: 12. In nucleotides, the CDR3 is TGTGCCAGCAGTTACAGGGGCGGAGAGCTCGCTGAAGCTTTCTTT. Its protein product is CASSYRGGELAEAFF.

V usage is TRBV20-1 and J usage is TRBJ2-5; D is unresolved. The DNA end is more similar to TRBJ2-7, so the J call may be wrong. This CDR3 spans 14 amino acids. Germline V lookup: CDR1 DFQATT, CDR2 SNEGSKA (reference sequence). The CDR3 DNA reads TGCAGTGCTGGACGGAATGTAGGACCGCTCGAGCAGTACTTC. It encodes CSAGRNVGPLEQYF.

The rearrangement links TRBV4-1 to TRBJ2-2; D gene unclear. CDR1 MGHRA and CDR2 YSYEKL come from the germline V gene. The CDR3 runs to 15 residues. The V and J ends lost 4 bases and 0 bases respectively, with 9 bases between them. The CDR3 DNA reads TGCGCCAGCAGCCGCGGCAGAACGAACACCGGGGAGCTGTTTTTT. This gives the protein CASSRGRTNTGELFF.

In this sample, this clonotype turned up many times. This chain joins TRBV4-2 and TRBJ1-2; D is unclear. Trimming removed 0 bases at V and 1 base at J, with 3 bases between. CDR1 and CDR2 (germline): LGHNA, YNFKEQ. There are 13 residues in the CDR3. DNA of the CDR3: TGTGCCAGCAGCCAAGAATTTAACTATGGCTACACCTTC. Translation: CASSQEFNYGYTF.

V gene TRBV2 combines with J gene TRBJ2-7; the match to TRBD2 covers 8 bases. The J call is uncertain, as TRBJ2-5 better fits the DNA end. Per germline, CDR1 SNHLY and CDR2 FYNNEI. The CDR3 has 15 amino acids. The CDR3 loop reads CASMVASGPQETQYF. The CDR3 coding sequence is TGTGCCAGCATGGTCGCTAGCGGGCCACAAGAGACCCAGTACTTC.

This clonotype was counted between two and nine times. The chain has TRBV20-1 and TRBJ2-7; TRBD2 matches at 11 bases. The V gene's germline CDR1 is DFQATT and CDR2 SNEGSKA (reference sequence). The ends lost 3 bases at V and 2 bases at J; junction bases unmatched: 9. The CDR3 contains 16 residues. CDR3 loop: CSASDPSGRRTYEQYF. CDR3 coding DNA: TGCAGTGCTAGCGACCCTAGCGGGAGGCGTACCTACGAGCAGTACTTC.

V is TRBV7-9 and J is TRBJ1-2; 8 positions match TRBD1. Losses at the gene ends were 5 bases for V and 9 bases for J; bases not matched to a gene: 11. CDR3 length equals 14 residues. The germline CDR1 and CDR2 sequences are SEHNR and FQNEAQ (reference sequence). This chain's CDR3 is CASSPDRAFNSYTF. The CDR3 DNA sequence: TGTGCCAGCAGCCCGGACAGGGCCTTTAATAGCTACACCTTC.

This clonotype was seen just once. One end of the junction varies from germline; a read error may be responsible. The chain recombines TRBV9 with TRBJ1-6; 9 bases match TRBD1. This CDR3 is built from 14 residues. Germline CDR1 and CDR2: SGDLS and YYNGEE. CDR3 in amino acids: CASSAGTGSSPPHF. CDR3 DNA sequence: TGTGCCAGCAGCGCCGGGACAGGGTCCTCACCCCCCCACTTT.

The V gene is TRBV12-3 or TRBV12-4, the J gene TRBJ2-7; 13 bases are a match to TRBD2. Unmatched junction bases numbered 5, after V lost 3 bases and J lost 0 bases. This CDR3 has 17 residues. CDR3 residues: CASSLGLAGNYSYEQYF. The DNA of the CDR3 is TGTGCCAGCAGTTTGGGACTAGCGGGGAATTACTCCTACGAGCAGTACTTC.

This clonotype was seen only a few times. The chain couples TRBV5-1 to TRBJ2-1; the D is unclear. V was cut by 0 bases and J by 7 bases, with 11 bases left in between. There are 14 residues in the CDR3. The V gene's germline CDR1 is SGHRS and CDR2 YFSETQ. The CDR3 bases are TGCGCCAGCAGCTTGGCCGTGGGGTATAATGAGCAGTTCTTC. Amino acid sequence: CASSLAVGYNEQFF.

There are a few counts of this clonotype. Written as DNA, the CDR3 is TGTGCCTGTCACACGGTAGCCAATGAGCAGTTCTTC. Encoded protein: CACHTVANEQFF. The chain has TRBV10-3 and TRBJ2-1; D is uncertain. This CDR3 spans 12 amino acids. The V gene's germline CDR1 is ENHRY and CDR2 SYGVKD. V lost 11 bases and J 6 bases, leaving 14 bases between the germline ends.

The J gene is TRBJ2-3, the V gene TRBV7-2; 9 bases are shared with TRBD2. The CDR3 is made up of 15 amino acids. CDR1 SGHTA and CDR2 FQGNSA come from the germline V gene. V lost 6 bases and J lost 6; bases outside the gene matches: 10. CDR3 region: CASSPAGGVRDTQYF. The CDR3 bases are TGTGCCAGCAGTCCAGCGGGGGGCGTTCGGGATACGCAGTATTTT.

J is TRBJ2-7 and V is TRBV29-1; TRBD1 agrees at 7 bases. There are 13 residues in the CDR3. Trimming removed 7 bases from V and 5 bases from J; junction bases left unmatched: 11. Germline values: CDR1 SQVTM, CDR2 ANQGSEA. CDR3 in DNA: TGCAGCGCGGGACAGTCTGAAGCCGACGAGCAGTACTTC. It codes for CSAGQSEADEQYF.

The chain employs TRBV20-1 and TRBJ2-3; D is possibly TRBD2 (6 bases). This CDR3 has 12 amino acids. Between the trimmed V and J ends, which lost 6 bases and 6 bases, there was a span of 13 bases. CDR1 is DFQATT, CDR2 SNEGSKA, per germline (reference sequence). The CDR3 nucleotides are TGCAGTGCCTGGGGGGACCCCGATACGCAGTATTTT. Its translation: CSAWGDPDTQYF.

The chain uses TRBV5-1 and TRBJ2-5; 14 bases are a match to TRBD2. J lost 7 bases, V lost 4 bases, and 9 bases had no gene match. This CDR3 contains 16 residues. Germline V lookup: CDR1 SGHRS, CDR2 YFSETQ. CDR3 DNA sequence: TGCGCCAGCAGCCCCTGGACTAGCGGGGGGTCTGGGACCCAGTACTTC. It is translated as CASSPWTSGGSGTQYF.

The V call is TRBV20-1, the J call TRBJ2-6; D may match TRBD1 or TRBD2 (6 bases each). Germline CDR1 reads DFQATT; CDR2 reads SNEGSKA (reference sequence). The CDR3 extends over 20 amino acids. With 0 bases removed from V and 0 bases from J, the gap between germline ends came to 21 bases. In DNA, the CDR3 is TGCAGTGCTAGAGATGCGGGACAACCATATCACTACTCTGGGGCCAACGTCCTGACTTTC. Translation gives CSARDAGQPYHYSGANVLTF.

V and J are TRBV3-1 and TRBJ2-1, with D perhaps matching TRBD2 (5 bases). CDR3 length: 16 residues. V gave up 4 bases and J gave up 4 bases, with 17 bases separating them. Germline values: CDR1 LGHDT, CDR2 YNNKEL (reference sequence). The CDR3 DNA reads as TGTGCCAGCAGCCGGCGGGCCGCCTGGGCGTACAATGAGCAGTTCTTC. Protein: CASSRRAAWAYNEQFF.

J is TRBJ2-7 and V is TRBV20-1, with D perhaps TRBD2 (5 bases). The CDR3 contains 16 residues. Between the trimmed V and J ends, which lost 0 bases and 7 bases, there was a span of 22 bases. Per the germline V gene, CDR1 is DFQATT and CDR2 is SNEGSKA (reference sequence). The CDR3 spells CSARDDEGARYNEQYF. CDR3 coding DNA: TGCAGTGCTAGAGATGACGAGGGAGCCAGATACAATGAGCAGTACTTC.

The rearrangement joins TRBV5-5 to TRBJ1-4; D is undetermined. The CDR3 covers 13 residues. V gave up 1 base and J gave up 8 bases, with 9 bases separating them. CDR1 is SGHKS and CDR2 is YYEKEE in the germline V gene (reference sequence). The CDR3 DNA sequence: TGTGCCAGCAGCTTGATCGGAGACGAAAAACTGTTTTTT. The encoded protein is CASSLIGDEKLFF.

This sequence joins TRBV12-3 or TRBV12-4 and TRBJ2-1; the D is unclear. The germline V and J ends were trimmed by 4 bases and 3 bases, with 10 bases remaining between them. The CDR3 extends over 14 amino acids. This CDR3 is CASSSLGIYNEQFF. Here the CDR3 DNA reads TGTGCCAGCAGTTCCCTTGGGATCTACAATGAGCAGTTCTTC.

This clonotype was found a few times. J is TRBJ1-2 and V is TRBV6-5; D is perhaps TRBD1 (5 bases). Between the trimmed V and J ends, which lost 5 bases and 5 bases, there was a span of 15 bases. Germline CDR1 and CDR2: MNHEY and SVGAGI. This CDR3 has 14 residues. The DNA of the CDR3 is TGTGCCAGCAGTCACAGACCGAAGGGGTATGGCTACACCTTC. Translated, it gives CASSHRPKGYGYTF.

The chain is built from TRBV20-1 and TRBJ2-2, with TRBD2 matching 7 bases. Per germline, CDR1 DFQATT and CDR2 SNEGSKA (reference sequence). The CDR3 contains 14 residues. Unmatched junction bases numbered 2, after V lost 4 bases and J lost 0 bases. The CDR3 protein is CSATGLANTGELFF. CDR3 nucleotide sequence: TGCAGTGCTACTGGACTAGCGAACACCGGGGAGCTGTTTTTT.